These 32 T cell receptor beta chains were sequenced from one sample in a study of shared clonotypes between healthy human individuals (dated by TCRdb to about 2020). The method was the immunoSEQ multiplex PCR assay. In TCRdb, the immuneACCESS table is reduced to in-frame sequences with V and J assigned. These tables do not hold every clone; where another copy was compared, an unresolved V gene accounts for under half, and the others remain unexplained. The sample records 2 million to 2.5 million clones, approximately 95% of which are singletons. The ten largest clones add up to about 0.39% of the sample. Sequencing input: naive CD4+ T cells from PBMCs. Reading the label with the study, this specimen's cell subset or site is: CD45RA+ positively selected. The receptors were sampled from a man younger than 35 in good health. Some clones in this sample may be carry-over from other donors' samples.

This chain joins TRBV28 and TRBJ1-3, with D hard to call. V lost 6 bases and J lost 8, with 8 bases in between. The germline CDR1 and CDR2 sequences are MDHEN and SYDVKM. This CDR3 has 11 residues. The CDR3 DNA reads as TGTGCCAGCAGGTCCTCAGACACCATATATTTT. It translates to CASRSSDTIYF.

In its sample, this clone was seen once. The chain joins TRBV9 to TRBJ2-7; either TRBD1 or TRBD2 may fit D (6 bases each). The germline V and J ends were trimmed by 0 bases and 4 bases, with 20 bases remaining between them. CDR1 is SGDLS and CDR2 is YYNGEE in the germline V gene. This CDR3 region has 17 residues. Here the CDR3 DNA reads TGTGCCAGCAGCGTAGCAATAGGGGGGCCGGGCGTGTACGAGCAGTACTTC. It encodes CASSVAIGGPGVYEQYF.

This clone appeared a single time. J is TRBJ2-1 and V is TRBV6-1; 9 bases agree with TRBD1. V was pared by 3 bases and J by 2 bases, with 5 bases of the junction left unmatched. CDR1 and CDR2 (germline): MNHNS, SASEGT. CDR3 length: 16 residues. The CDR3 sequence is CASSDFDRGTYNEQFF. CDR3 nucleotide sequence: TGTGCCAGCAGTGACTTTGACAGGGGGACCTACAATGAGCAGTTCTTC.

CDR3 loop: CASSAGQGTVEQYF. The CDR3 DNA follows: TGTGCCAGCAGCGCAGGACAGGGAACGGTTGAGCAGTACTTC. This chain connects TRBV9 to TRBJ2-7; the match to TRBD1 covers 8 bases. Looked up from germline, CDR1 is SGDLS and CDR2 is YYNGEE. After removal of 3 bases from V and 7 bases from J, the junction contained 9 bases not matched to a gene. This CDR3 has 14 amino acids.

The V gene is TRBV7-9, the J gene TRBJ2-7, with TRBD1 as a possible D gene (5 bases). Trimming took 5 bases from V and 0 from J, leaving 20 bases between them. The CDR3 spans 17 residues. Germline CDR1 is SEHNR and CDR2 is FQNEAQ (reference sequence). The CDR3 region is CASSLPVQGGISYEQYF. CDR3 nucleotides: TGTGCCAGCAGCCTACCCGTCCAGGGCGGAATCTCCTACGAGCAGTACTTC.

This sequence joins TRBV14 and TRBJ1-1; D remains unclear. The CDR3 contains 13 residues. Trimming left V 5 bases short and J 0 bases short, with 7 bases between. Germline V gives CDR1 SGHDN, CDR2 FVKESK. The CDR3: CASSLHLNTEAFF. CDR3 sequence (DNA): TGTGCCAGCAGCTTACACTTGAACACTGAAGCTTTCTTT.

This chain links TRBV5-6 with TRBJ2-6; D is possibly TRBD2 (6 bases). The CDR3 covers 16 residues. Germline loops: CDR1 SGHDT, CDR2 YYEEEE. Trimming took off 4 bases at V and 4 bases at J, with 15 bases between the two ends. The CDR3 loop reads CASSLYGREGANVLTF. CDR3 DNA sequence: TGTGCCAGCAGCCTCTACGGACGGGAGGGGGCCAACGTCCTGACTTTC.

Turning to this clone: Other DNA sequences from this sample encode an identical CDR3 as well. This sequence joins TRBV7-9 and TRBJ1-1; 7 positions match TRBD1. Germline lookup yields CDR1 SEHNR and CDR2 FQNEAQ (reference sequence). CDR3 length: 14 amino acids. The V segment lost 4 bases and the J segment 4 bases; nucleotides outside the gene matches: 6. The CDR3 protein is CASSSQGSATEAFF. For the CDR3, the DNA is TGTGCCAGCAGCTCACAGGGGTCGGCCACTGAAGCTTTCTTT.

The CDR3 nucleotides read TGTGCCAGCAGCTTAACTGGCAGGGGCGGCTACAATGAGCAGTTCTTC. Its translation is CASSLTGRGGYNEQFF. This sequence joins TRBV7-3 and TRBJ2-1; TRBD1 might be the D (6 bases). Trimming cost V 0 bases and J 3 bases, with 12 bases left between them. The length of the CDR3 is 16 residues. CDR1 and CDR2 (germline): SGHTA, FQGTGA.

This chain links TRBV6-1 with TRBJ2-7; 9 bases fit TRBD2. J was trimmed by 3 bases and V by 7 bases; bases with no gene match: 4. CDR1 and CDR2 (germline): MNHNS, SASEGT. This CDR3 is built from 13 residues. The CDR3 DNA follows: TGTGCCAGCACCGGCGGGAGGGTCTACGAGCAGTACTTC. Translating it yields CASTGGRVYEQYF.

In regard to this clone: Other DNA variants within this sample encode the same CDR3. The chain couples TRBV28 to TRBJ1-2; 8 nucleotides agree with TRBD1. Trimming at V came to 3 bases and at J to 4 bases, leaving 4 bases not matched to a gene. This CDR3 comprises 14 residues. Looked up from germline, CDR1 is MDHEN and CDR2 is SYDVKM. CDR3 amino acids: CASSFQGAGYGYTF. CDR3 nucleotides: TGTGCCAGCAGTTTTCAGGGGGCGGGCTATGGCTACACCTTC.

This chain's CDR3 is CASSLELAGGTYNEQFF. CDR3 DNA sequence: TGCGCCAGCAGCTTGGAACTAGCGGGAGGTACCTACAATGAGCAGTTCTTC. The chain recombines TRBV5-1 with TRBJ2-1; 12 positions agree with TRBD2. This CDR3 region has 17 residues. V was pared by 0 bases and J by 2 bases, with 3 bases of the junction left unmatched. Germline V gene data show CDR1 as SGHRS and CDR2 as YFSETQ. The whole variable domain, filled in from reference TRBV5-1 and TRBJ2-1, reads KAGVTQTPRYLIKTRGQQVTLSCSPISGHRSVSWYQQTPGQGLQFLFEYFSETQRNKGNFPGRFSGRQFSNSRSEMNVSTLELGDSALYLCASSLELAGGTYNEQFFGPGTRLTVL.

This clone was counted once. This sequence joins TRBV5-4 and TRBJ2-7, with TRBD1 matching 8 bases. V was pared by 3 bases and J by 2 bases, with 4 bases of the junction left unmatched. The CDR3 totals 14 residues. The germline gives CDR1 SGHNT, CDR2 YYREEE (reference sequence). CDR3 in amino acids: CASSSSGGTYEQYF. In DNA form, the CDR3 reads TGTGCCAGCAGCTCCTCAGGGGGCACCTACGAGCAGTACTTC.

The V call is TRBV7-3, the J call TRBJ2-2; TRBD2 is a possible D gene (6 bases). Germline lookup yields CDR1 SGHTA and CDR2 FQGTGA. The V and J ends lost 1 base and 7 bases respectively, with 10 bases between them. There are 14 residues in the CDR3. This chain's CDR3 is CASSLKRVGGELFF. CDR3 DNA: TGTGCCAGCAGCTTAAAGCGGGTAGGCGGGGAGCTGTTTTTT.

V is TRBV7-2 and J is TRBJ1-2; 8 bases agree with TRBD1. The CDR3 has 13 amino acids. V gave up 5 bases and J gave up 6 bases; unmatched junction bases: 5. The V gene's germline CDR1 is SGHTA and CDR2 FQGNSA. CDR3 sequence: CASSQQGGDGYTF. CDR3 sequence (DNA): TGTGCCAGCAGCCAACAGGGGGGGGATGGCTACACCTTC.

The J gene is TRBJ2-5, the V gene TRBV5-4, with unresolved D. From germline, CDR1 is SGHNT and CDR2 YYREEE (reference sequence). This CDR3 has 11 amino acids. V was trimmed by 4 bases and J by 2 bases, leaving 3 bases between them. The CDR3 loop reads CASSHQETQYF. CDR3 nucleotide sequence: TGTGCCAGCAGCCATCAAGAGACCCAGTACTTC.

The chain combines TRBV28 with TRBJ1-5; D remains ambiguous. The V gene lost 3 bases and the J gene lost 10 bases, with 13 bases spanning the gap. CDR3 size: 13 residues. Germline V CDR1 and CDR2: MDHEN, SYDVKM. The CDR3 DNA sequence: TGTGCCAGCAGTTTCGGGAGACGGTTACCCCAGCATTTT. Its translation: CASSFGRRLPQHF.

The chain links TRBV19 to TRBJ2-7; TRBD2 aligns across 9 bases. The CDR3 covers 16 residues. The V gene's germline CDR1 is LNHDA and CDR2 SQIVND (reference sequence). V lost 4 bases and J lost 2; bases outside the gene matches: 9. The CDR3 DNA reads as TGTGCCAGTAGTAACCAACTAGCGGGTGGCCCCTACGAGCAGTACTTC. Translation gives CASSNQLAGGPYEQYF.

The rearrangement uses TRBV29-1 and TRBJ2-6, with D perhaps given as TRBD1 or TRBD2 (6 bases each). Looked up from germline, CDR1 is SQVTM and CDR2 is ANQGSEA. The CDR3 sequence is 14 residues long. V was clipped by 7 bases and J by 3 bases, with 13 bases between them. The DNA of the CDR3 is TGCAGCGCCCGAGGGGGGCTTGGGGCCAACGTCCTGACTTTC. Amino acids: CSARGGLGANVLTF.

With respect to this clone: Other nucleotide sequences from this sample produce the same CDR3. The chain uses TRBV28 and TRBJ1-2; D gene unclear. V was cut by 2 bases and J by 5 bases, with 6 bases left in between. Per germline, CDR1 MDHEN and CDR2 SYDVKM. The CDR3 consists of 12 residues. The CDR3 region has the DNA TGTGCCAGCAGTTTAGGGAGGTATGGCTACACCTTC. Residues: CASSLGRYGYTF.

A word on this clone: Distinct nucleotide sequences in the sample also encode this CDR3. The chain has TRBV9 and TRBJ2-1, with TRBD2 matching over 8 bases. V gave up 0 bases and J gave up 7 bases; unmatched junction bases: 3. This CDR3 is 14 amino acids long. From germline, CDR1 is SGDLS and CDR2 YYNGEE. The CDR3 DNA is TGTGCCAGCAGCGTAGCGGGAGGGCCAAATGAGCAGTTCTTC. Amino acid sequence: CASSVAGGPNEQFF. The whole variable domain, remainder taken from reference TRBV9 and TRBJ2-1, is DSGVTQTPKHLITATGQRVTLRCSPRSGDLSVYWYQQSLDQGLQFLIQYYNGEERAKGNILERFSAQQFPDLHSELNLSSLELGDSALYFCASSVAGGPNEQFFGPGTRLTVL.

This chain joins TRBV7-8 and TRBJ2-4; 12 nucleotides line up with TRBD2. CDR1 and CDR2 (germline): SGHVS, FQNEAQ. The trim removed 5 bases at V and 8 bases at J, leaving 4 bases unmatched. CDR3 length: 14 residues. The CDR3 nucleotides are TGTGCCAGCAGCCCTAGCGGGGGGGTGGACATTCAGTACTTC. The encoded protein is CASSPSGGVDIQYF.

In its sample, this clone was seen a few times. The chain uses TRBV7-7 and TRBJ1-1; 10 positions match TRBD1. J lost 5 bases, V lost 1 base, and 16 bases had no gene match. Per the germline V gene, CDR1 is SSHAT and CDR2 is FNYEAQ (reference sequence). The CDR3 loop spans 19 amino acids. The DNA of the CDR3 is TGTGCCAGCAGCTTAGAAGTGGAAGGGACAGGGGACACGGGAACTGAAGCTTTCTTT. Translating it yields CASSLEVEGTGDTGTEAFF. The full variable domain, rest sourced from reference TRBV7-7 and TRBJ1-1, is GAGVSQSPRYKVTKRGQDVTLRCDPISSHATLYWYQQALGQGPEFLTYFNYEAQPDKSGLPSDRFSAERPEGSISTLTIQRTEQRDSAMYRCASSLEVEGTGDTGTEAFFGQGTRLTVV.

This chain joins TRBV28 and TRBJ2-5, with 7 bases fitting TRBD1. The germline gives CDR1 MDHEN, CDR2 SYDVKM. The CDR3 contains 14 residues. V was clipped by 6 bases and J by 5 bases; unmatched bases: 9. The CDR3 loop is CASRGPRGLETQYF. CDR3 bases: TGTGCCAGCAGAGGGCCGAGGGGGCTTGAGACCCAGTACTTC.

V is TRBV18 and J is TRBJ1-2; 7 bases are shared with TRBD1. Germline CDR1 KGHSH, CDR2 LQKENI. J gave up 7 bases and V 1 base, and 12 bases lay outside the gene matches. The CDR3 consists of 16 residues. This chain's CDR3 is CASSPQREPGGSGYTF. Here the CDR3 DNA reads TGTGCCAGCTCACCACAAAGGGAACCAGGGGGTAGTGGCTACACCTTC.

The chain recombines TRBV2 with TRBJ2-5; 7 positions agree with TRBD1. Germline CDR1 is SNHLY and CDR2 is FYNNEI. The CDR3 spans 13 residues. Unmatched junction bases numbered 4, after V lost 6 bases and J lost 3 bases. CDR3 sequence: CASSPGQEETQYF. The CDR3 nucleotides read TGTGCCAGCAGCCCTGGACAGGAAGAGACCCAGTACTTC.

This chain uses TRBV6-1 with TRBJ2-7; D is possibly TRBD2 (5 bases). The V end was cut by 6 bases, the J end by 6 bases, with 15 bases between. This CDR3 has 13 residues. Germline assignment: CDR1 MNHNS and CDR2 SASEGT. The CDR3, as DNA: TGTGCCAGCAGGAGGCTAGCAGAAGGCGAGCAGTACTTC. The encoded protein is CASRRLAEGEQYF.

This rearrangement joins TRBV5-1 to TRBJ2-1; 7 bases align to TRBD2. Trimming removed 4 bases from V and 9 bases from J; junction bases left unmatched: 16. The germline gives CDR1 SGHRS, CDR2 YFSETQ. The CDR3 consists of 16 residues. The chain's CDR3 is CASSRTAGSSLSEQFF. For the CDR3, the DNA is TGCGCCAGCAGCCGAACAGCGGGATCCAGTCTAAGTGAGCAGTTCTTC. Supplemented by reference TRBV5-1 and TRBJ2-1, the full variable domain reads KAGVTQTPRYLIKTRGQQVTLSCSPISGHRSVSWYQQTPGQGLQFLFEYFSETQRNKGNFPGRFSGRQFSNSRSEMNVSTLELGDSALYLCASSRTAGSSLSEQFFGPGTRLTVL.

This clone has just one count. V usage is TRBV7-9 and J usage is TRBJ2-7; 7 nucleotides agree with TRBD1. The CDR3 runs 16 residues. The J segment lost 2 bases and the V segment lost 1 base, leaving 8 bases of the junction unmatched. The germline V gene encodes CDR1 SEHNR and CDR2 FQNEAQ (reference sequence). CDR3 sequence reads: CASSLGRDRLPYEQYF. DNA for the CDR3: TGTGCCAGCAGCTTAGGACGGGACAGACTACCCTACGAGCAGTACTTC.

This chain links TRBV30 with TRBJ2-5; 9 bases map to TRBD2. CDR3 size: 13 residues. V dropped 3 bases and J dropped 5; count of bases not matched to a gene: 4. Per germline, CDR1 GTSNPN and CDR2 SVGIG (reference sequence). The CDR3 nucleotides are TGTGCCTGGAGCTCCGGACTAGCGGAGACCCAGTACTTC. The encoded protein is CAWSSGLAETQYF.

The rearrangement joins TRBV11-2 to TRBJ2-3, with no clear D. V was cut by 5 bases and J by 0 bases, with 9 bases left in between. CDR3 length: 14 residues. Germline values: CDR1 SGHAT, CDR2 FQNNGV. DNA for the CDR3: TGTGCCAGCAGCCCAATGGGCAGCACAGATACGCAGTATTTT. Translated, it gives CASSPMGSTDTQYF. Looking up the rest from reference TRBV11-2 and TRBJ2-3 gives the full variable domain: EAGVAQSPRYKIIEKRQSVAFWCNPISGHATLYWYQQILGQGPKLLIQFQNNGVVDDSQLPKDRFSAERLKGVDSTLKIQPAKLEDSAVYLCASSPMGSTDTQYFGPGTRLTVL.

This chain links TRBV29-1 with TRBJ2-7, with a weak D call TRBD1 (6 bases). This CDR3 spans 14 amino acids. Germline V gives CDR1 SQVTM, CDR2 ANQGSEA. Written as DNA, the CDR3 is TGCAGTGCCAAGGGCAGGGGATGGGTGGGTGAGCAGTACTTC. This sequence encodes CSAKGRGWVGEQYF.